Below, 22 T cell receptor beta chains from the same sample are listed, as sequenced in a study of beta chain features in type 1 diabetes. All of the isolated RNA was reverse transcribed, so expressed TCRB transcripts were sequenced. Some clones are missing from TCRdb's copy, which holds only in-frame ones; the method was immunoSEQ multiplex PCR. This table holds about 350,000 clones, around 19% found once. Sequencing was performed on naive CD4+ T cells from blood. Receptors originate from a woman aged 18-29 years in good health.

The chain uses TRBV7-6 and TRBJ1-1, with 7 bases matching TRBD1. The CDR3 is 14 residues long. The germline V gene has CDR1 SGHVS and CDR2 FNYEAQ. The V gene end was trimmed by 6 bases and the J gene end by 4 bases; junction bases not matched to a gene: 8. The chain's CDR3 is CASSFSRQGTEAFF. The CDR3 DNA reads as TGTGCCAGCAGTTTCTCCCGACAGGGCACTGAAGCTTTCTTT.

This clone was seen more than once but under ten times. The chain has TRBV2 and TRBJ2-1; TRBD2 matches 9 bases. Trimming at V came to 2 bases and at J to 5 bases, leaving 4 bases not matched to a gene. The CDR3 is 15 residues long. Germline values: CDR1 SNHLY, CDR2 FYNNEI. The CDR3 DNA sequence: TGTGCCAGCAGTGAAATGACTAGCGGAAACAATGAGCAGTTCTTC. Translated: CASSEMTSGNNEQFF.

The V and J genes are TRBV5-5 and TRBJ2-3; 7 bases align to TRBD1. CDR1 and CDR2 (germline): SGHKS, YYEKEE (reference sequence). This CDR3 is 15 amino acids long. The V gene end was trimmed by 1 base and the J gene end by 5 bases; junction bases not matched to a gene: 7. CDR3 DNA: TGTGCCAGCAGCTTGATGGGACAGTCCGGAGATACGCAGTATTTT. Amino acid sequence: CASSLMGQSGDTQYF.

The rearrangement uses TRBV7-2 and TRBJ1-2; no clear D. Trimming shortened V by 5 bases and J by 0 bases, and 7 bases separated the two germline ends. The CDR3 totals 13 residues. CDR1 and CDR2 from the germline V gene are SGHTA and FQGNSA. The CDR3: CASSVRANYGYTF. CDR3 nucleotides: TGTGCCAGCAGCGTAAGAGCTAACTATGGCTACACCTTC.

This chain links TRBV30 with TRBJ2-5, with a tentative D call TRBD1 (6 bases). V gave up 0 bases and J gave up 1 base, with 12 bases separating them. CDR1 and CDR2 (germline): GTSNPN, SVGIG (reference sequence). The CDR3 extends over 15 amino acids. The DNA for the CDR3 is TGTGCCTGGAGTGTCGGAACAGGGATCCAAGAGACCCAGTACTTC. Its translation is CAWSVGTGIQETQYF.

The chain recombines TRBV19 with TRBJ2-2, with 7 bases identical to TRBD1. Germline V CDR1 and CDR2: LNHDA, SQIVND (reference sequence). The V segment lost 7 bases and the J segment 0 bases; nucleotides outside the gene matches: 5. The CDR3 contains 15 residues. CDR3 nucleotides: TGTGCCAGTAATCGACAGGGCCCGAACACCGGGGAGCTGTTTTTT. It translates to CASNRQGPNTGELFF.

CDR3 sequence (DNA): TGCGCCAGCAGCTTGGTACCTGGGAGGATGCAGCCCCAGCATTTT. Its protein is CASSLVPGRMQPQHF. The chain uses TRBV5-1 and TRBJ1-5; D gene unclear. Germline V lookup: CDR1 SGHRS, CDR2 YFSETQ. CDR3 length: 15 amino acids. The V end lost 0 bases, the J end lost 7 bases, and 14 bases lay between the germline ends.

The chain is built from TRBV7-9 and TRBJ1-6; 7 bases match TRBD1. This CDR3 has 14 amino acids. Germline V gives CDR1 SEHNR, CDR2 FQNEAQ (reference sequence). Unmatched junction bases numbered 11, after V lost 4 bases and J lost 14 bases. Here the CDR3 reads CASSSGQPGGALHF. The CDR3 nucleotides are TGTGCCAGCAGCTCGGGACAGCCCGGGGGGGCCCTCCACTTT. Complete variable domain (other parts from reference TRBV7-9 and TRBJ1-6): DTGVSQNPRHKITKRGQNVTFRCDPISEHNRLYWYRQTLGQGPEFLTYFQNEAQLEKSRLLSDRFSAERPKGSFSTLEIQRTEQGDSAMYLCASSSGQPGGALHFGNGTRLTVT.

This clone was seen more than once but under ten times. V is TRBV18 and J is TRBJ2-7; D may be TRBD2 (6 bases). CDR3 length: 14 residues. Trimming left V 3 bases short and J 3 bases short, with 12 bases between. Germline CDR1 reads KGHSH; CDR2 reads LQKENI. The CDR3 sequence is CASSPGLGGYEQYF. DNA of the CDR3: TGTGCCAGCTCACCGGGGCTGGGGGGCTACGAGCAGTACTTC.

This clone has just a few counts. The CDR3 reads CASSLVQGPIGELFF. In DNA form, the CDR3 reads TGCGCCAGCAGCTTGGTTCAGGGGCCCATCGGGGAGCTGTTTTTT. The rearrangement uses TRBV5-1 and TRBJ2-2; D might be TRBD1 (6 bases). V was pared by 0 bases and J by 7 bases, with 13 bases between. CDR1 and CDR2 (germline): SGHRS, YFSETQ. The CDR3 sequence is 15 residues long. Combining the CDR3 with reference TRBV5-1 and TRBJ2-2 gives the whole variable domain KAGVTQTPRYLIKTRGQQVTLSCSPISGHRSVSWYQQTPGQGLQFLFEYFSETQRNKGNFPGRFSGRQFSNSRSEMNVSTLELGDSALYLCASSLVQGPIGELFFGEGSRLTVL.

This clone was counted between two and nine times. The chain couples TRBV9 to TRBJ2-7; weak D call: TRBD1 (5 bases). Germline CDR1 reads SGDLS; CDR2 reads YYNGEE. The CDR3 runs to 14 residues. Trimming pared 0 bases from V and 1 base from J, leaving 8 bases between. Here the CDR3 reads CASSVDHRSYEQYF. CDR3 in DNA: TGTGCCAGCAGCGTAGATCACAGGTCCTACGAGCAGTACTTC.

This clone was recorded a few times. The rearrangement links TRBV15 to TRBJ2-5; TRBD1 is a possible D gene (5 bases). Germline lookup yields CDR1 LNHNV and CDR2 YYDKDF (reference sequence). This CDR3 has 13 amino acids. Trimming cost V 4 bases and J 7 bases, with 13 bases left between them. The CDR3 DNA reads as TGTGCCACCAGCAAAGACCCCCAGGGGACCCAGTACTTC. It yields the protein CATSKDPQGTQYF.

The chain couples TRBV15 to TRBJ2-7; TRBD2 matches at 7 bases. Germline-derived CDR1 and CDR2 are LNHNV and YYDKDF (reference sequence). The CDR3 consists of 15 residues. Germline trimming cut 5 bases from V and 7 bases from J; bases unmatched to any gene: 14. The CDR3 sequence: CATSRGVADSGEQYF. The CDR3 DNA sequence: TGTGCCACCAGCCGGGGGGTAGCGGACTCAGGGGAGCAGTACTTC.

This clone appeared a few times. The V call is TRBV2, the J call TRBJ2-1; weak D call: TRBD2 (6 bases). V was cut by 6 bases and J by 8 bases, with 20 bases left in between. Germline CDR1 reads SNHLY; CDR2 reads FYNNEI. The CDR3 has 15 residues. For the CDR3, the DNA is TGTGCCAGCAGGAGGGAGGCGGGAAGGGAGTATGAGCAGTTCTTC. Its protein product is CASRREAGREYEQFF.

The rearrangement joins TRBV15 to TRBJ2-7, with D possibly matching TRBD1 (5 bases). The CDR3 has 13 residues. Germline values: CDR1 LNHNV, CDR2 YYDKDF (reference sequence). The V gene lost 3 bases and the J gene lost 3 bases, with 9 bases spanning the gap. The CDR3 region has the DNA TGTGCCACCAGCAGGCAGGGTTTCTACGAGCAGTACTTC. It translates to CATSRQGFYEQYF. Based on the CDR3 plus reference TRBV15 and TRBJ2-7, the full variable domain is DAMVIQNPRYQVTQFGKPVTLSCSQTLNHNVMYWYQQKSSQAPKLLFHYYDKDFNNEADTPDNFQSRRPNTSFCFLDIRSPGLGDTAMYLCATSRQGFYEQYFGPGTRLTVT.

This clone has a handful of counts. This chain connects TRBV6-5 to TRBJ1-5; no clear D. V was cut by 5 bases and J by 2 bases, with 10 bases left in between. The CDR3 runs to 14 residues. Germline assignment: CDR1 MNHEY and CDR2 SVGAGI. This CDR3 is CASSARVGNQPQHF. In nucleotides, the CDR3 is TGTGCCAGCAGTGCGCGGGTTGGCAATCAGCCCCAGCATTTT.

CDR3 nucleotides: TGTGCCATCAGCGACAGGGACCATTCCTACGAGCAGTACTTC. As protein: CAISDRDHSYEQYF. This chain connects TRBV10-3 to TRBJ2-7; 7 bases line up with TRBD1. This CDR3 comprises 14 residues. Germline loops: CDR1 ENHRY, CDR2 SYGVKD. The J segment lost 1 base and the V segment lost 6 bases, leaving 6 bases of the junction unmatched.

The V gene is TRBV30, the J gene TRBJ2-5; D is unresolved. The V gene's germline CDR1 is GTSNPN and CDR2 SVGIG (reference sequence). V dropped 4 bases and J dropped 4 bases, with 13 bases sitting between them. The CDR3 sequence is 13 residues long. The CDR3 sequence: CAWIPLIRETQYF. As DNA, the CDR3 is TGTGCCTGGATCCCTCTTATCAGAGAGACCCAGTACTTC.

This rearrangement joins TRBV9 to TRBJ2-7; 10 bases are a match to TRBD1. Germline lookup yields CDR1 SGDLS and CDR2 YYNGEE. The ends lost 4 bases at V and 6 bases at J; junction bases unmatched: 13. The CDR3 covers 16 residues. The CDR3 DNA sequence: TGTGCCAGCAGCTCCCCGTCGGGACAGGGGACCTCCGAGCAGTACTTC. This sequence encodes CASSSPSGQGTSEQYF.

This clone has just one count. The rearrangement uses TRBV7-2 and TRBJ2-1; D possibly corresponds to TRBD2 (5 bases). The CDR3 contains 13 residues. CDR1 and CDR2 (germline): SGHTA, FQGNSA. Trimming removed 10 bases at V and 4 bases at J, with 14 bases between. This chain's CDR3 is CATSAGIYNEQFF. CDR3 bases: TGTGCCACCTCTGCCGGGATTTACAATGAGCAGTTCTTC.

CDR3 sequence (DNA): TGTGCCATCAGGGGACAGGGGAATCAGCCCCAGCATTTT. This sequence encodes CAIRGQGNQPQHF. The chain joins TRBV10-3 to TRBJ1-5, with 10 bases matching TRBD1. V dropped 6 bases and J dropped 4; count of bases not matched to a gene: 0. This CDR3 has 13 amino acids. The V gene's germline CDR1 is ENHRY and CDR2 SYGVKD.

This clone has a handful of counts. The chain uses TRBV30 and TRBJ1-6; TRBD1 aligns across 7 bases. V gave up 1 base and J gave up 10 bases; unmatched junction bases: 4. Germline assignment: CDR1 GTSNPN and CDR2 SVGIG (reference sequence). The CDR3 contains 13 residues. The CDR3 protein is CAWSGGTASPLHF. CDR3 DNA sequence: TGTGCCTGGAGTGGGGGGACAGCATCACCCCTCCACTTT.